This TCR beta chain comes out of a study of T-cell reconstitution after alpha-beta-depleted transplantation in children. About this clonotype itself: Its matching antigen is unknown.

Whole-study results and caveats: When one year had passed after transplant, most T-cell counts and diversity came from newly produced T cells. Alpha-beta T cells present about two months after transplant were reported to originate from several hundred expanded graft clones.

A TCRbeta library incorporating unique molecular identifiers was prepared. From the PCR reads, TCRdb called clonotypes with MiXCR, one entry per CDR3 protein. This sample carries about 830,000 distinct CDR3 sequences, roughly 16% of them seen once, and the ten largest clones take roughly 4.8%. The TCR was taken from a male patient aged 10 to 17 who had a stem cell transplant for acute lymphoblastic leukemia, so the T cells may come from the graft donor. The sample consisted of PBMCs, mostly from graft donor cells, taken 360 days after TCRalphabeta/CD19-depleted stem cell transplant.

CDR3 sequence reads: CASFRDPNEQFF. The CDR3 bases are TGTGCCAGCTTCCGGGACCCCAATGAGCAGTTCTTC. This chain links TRBV27 with TRBJ2-1; D may match TRBD1 or TRBD2 (5 bases each). V lost 8 bases and J 6 bases, leaving 11 bases between the germline ends. This CDR3 spans 12 amino acids. Germline assignment: CDR1 MNHEY and CDR2 SMNVEV (reference sequence).